This T cell receptor beta chain is from a study of blood T cell repertoires in COVID-19 (dated by TCRdb to about 2020). Some background on the complete study: Samples covering the acute and convalescent phases of COVID-19 were provided by collaborators in the United States, Italy and Spain. The repertoires were released in a freely available public database intended as a resource for research on the immune response to SARS-CoV-2. The dataset comprised deeply sampled blood TCRbeta repertoires from subjects exposed to, actively infected with, or recovered from COVID-19. The prospective study material was composed of cDNA or gDNA derived from T cells, B-cell-depleted T cells, or PBMCs. The samples were drawn from two sources: the first 160 participants of the ongoing ImmuneRACE study, and 1,254 subjects contributed by 6 global collaborators. A de-identified subject ID, COVID-19 status, age in years and sex were almost always included in the sample metadata. Where HLA class I and class II types were available, the types were taken from metadata supplied by the sample provider, not from assay-based typing.

In the prospective study, participants were about 18 to 100 years old, resided in around 25 geographic areas of the United States, and were enrolled through a virtual design. Cohort assignment in the prospective study relied on participant-reported clinical history from a screening survey and a study questionnaire. Exposed participants were defined as having been in contact with someone with a PCR-confirmed or clinician-diagnosed COVID-19 case within 2 weeks of study entry. In the prospective study, whole blood, serum and a nasopharyngeal or oropharyngeal swab were collected from each participant by mobile phlebotomists. Additional blood draws and questionnaires over an approximately two-month period could optionally be provided by prospective study participants. Before DNA extraction, prospective study blood samples were shipped either frozen or at room temperature. With regard to this clone: It has no known antigen specificity. No base-level quality is on record; no much larger clone is a single base apart.

TCRbeta CDR3 regions were amplified from genomic DNA using the immunoSEQ Assay, a bias-controlled multiplex PCR. Per the authors' processing: The number of nucleated cells in each sample was estimated from the amplification of reference gene primers within the assay. Sequence reads were collapsed and filtered to measure the absolute abundance of every unique TCRbeta CDR3 rearrangement. For each sample, productive Simpson clonality was calculated as the square root of Simpson's diversity index across productive rearrangements. The table was pulled from immuneACCESS by TCRdb, which kept in-frame rearrangements only. Such tables lose some clones; where checked, under half of the loss comes from unresolved V genes, and the rest has no known cause. D and trimming come from the DNA, and the V and J calls and clone size come from that table. This sample has around 240,000 clones in its table, and around 89% of those were observed once. The top ten clonotypes cover around 0.8% of the sample.

The junction shows trimming of 2 bases on V and 4 bases on J, plus 6 bases between the germline ends. The germline V gene provides CDR1 SQVTM and CDR2 ANQGSEA. The CDR3 measures 12 amino acids from cysteine to phenylalanine. The entry retains the CDR3 DNA only, 36 bases that are in frame from base 1. General study outcomes and caveats: The amount of clinical and demographic metadata varied by source and participant and was provided uncurated.

The sample consisted of PBMCs or T cells enriched from blood (not recorded which). The receptor was isolated from a man in his fifties or sixties who had been exposed to COVID-19. This chain joins TRBV29-1 to TRBJ2-1; confidence is insufficient to name the D gene. The DNA reads TGCAGCGTTGAAATGCGGTACAATGAGCAGTTCTTC. It translates to CSVEMRYNEQFF.